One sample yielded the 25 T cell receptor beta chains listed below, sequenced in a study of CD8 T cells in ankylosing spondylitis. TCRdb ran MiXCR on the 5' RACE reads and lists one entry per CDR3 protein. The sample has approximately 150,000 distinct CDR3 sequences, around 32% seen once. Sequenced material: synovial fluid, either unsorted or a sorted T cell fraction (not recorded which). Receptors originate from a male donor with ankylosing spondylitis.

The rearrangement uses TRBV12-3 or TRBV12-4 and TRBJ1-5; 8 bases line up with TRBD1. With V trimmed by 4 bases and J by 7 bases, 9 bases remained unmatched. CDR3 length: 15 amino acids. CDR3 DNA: TGTGCCAGCAGTTCAGCAGGGGGCATTGGACAGCCCCAGCATTTT. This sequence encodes CASSSAGGIGQPQHF.

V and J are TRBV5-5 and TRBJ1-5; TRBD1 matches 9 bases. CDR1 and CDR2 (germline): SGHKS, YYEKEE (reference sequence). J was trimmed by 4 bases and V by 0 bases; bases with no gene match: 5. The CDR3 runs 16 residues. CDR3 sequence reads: CASSLAKDRGNQPQHF. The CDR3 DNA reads TGTGCCAGCAGCTTGGCCAAAGACAGGGGGAATCAGCCCCAGCATTTT.

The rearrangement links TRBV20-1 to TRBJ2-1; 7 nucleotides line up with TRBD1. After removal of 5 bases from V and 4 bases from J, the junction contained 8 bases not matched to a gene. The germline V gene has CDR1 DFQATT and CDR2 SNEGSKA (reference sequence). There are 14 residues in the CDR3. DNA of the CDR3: TGCAGTGCTCCACAGGGGACGCGTTACAATGAGCAGTTCTTC. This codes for CSAPQGTRYNEQFF.

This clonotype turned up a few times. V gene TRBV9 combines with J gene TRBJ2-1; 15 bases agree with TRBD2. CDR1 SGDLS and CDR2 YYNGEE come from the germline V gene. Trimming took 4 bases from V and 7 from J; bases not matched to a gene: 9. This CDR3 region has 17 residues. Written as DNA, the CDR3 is TGTGCCAGCAGCCCGCGGACTAGCGGGAGGGCTGCGAATGAGCAGTTCTTC. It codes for CASSPRTSGRAANEQFF.

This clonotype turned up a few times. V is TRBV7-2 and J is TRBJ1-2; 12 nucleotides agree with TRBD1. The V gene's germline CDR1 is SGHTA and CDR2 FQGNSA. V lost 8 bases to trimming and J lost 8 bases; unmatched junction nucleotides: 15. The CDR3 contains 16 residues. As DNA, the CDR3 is TGTGCCAGCTGGCTCCCGGGACAGGGGGCTAAGATAGGCTACACCTTC. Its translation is CASWLPGQGAKIGYTF.

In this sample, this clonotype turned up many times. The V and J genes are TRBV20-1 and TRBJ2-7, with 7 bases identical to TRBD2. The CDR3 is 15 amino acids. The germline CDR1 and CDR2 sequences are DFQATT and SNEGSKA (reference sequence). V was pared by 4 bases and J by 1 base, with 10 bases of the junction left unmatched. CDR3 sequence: CSATGPSGGSYEQYF. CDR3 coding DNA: TGCAGTGCTACGGGGCCTAGCGGAGGTTCCTACGAGCAGTACTTC.

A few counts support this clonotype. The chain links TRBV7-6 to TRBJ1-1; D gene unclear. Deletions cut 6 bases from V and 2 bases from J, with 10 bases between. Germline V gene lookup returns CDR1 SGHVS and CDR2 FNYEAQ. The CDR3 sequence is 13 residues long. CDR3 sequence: CASRPDGNTEAFF. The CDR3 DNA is TGTGCCAGCAGACCCGACGGAAACACTGAAGCTTTCTTT.

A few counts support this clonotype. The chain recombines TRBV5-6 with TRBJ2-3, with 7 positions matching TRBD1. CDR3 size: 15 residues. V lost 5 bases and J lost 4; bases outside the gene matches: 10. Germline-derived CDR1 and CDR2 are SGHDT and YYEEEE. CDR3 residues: CASRPWGTVADTQYF. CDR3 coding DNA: TGTGCCAGCAGACCCTGGGGGACAGTCGCAGATACGCAGTATTTT.

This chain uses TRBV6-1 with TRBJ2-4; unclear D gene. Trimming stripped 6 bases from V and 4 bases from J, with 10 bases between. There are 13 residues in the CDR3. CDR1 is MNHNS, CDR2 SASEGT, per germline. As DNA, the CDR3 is TGTGCCAGCAGGGACGGAAGAAAAAACATTCAGTACTTC. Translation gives CASRDGRKNIQYF.

The CDR3 bases are TGTGCCAGCGGAAGAACTGGGCTAGTTAATCACAATGAGCAGTTCTTC. The encoded protein is CASGRTGLVNHNEQFF. The V call is TRBV6-1, the J call TRBJ2-1; D is uncertain. The germline V gene has CDR1 MNHNS and CDR2 SASEGT. The CDR3 totals 16 residues. V lost 8 bases and J lost 5, with 22 bases in between.

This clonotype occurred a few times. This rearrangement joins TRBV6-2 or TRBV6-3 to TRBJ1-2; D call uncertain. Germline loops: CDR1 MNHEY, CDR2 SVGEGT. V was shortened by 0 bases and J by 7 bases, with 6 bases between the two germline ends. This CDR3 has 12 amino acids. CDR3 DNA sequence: TGTGCCAGCAGTTACTCATGGAGTGGCTACACCTTC. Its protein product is CASSYSWSGYTF.

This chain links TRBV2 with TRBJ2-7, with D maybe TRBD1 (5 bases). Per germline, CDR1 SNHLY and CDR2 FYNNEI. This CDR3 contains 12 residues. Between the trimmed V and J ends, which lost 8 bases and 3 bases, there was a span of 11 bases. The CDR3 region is CASSREIYEQYF. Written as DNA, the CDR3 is TGTGCCAGCTCCAGGGAAATCTACGAGCAGTACTTC.

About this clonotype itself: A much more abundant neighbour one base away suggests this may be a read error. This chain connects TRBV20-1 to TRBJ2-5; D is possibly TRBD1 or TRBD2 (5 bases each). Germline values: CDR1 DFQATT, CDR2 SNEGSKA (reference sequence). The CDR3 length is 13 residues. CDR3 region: CSTRPRGQETQYF. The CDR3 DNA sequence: TGCAGTACTAGACCGAGGGGCCAAGAGACCCAGTACTTC.

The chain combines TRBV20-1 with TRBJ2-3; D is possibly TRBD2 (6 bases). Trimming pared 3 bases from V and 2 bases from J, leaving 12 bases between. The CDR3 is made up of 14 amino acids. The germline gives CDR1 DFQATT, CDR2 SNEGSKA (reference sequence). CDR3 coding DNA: TGCAGTGCTAGTAGCGGTAAGACCACAGATACGCAGTATTTT. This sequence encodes CSASSGKTTDTQYF.

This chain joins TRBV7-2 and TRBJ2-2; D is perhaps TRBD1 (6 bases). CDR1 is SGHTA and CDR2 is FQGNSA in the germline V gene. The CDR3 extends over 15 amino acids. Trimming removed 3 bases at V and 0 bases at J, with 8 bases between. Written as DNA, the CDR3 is TGTGCCAGCAGCTTCCGGACAGCGAACACCGGGGAGCTGTTTTTT. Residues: CASSFRTANTGELFF.

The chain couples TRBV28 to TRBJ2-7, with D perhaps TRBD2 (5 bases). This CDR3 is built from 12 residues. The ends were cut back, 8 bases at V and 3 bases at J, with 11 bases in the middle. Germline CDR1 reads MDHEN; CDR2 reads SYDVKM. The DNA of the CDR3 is TGTGCCAGCCGAGCGGATTTCTACGAGCAGTACTTC. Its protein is CASRADFYEQYF.

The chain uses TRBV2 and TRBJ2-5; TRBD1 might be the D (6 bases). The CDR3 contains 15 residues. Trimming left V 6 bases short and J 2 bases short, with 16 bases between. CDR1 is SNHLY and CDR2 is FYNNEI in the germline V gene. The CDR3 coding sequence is TGTGCCAGCAGGAGCAAGGGGGAGAAACAAGAGACCCAGTACTTC. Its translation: CASRSKGEKQETQYF.

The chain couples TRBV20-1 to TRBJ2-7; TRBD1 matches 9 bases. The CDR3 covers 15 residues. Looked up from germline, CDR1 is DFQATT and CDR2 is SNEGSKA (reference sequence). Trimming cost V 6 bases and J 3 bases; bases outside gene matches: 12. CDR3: CSASQTGGFGYEQYF. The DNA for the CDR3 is TGCAGTGCGAGCCAGACAGGGGGATTTGGCTACGAGCAGTACTTC.

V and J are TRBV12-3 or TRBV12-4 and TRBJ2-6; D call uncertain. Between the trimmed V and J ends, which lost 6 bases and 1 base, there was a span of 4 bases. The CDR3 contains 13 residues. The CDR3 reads CASRASGANVLTF. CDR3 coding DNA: TGTGCCAGCAGGGCTTCTGGGGCCAACGTCCTGACTTTC.

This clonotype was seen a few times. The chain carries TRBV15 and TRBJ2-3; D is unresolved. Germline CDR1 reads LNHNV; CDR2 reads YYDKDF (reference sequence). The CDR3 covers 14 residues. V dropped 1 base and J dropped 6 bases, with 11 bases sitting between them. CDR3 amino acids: CATSRGRRLDTQYF. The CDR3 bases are TGTGCCACCAGCAGAGGAAGGCGCCTGGATACGCAGTATTTT.

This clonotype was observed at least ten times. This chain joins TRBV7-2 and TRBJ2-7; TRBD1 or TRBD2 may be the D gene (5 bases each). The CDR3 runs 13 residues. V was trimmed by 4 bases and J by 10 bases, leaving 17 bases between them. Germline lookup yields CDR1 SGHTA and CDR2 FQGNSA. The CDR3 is CASSWGPAFDQYF. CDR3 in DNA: TGTGCCAGCAGCTGGGGACCCGCCTTTGATCAGTACTTC.

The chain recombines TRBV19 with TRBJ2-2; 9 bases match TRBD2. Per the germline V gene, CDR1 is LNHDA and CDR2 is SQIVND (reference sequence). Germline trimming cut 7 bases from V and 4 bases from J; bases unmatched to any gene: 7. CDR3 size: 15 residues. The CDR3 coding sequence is TGTGCCAGTATGGGGAGCGGGAGGCCCACCGGGGAGCTGTTTTTT. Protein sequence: CASMGSGRPTGELFF.

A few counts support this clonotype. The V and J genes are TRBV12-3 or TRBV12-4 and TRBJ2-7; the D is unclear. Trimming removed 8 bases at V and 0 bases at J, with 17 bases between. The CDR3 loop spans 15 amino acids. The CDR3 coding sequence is TGTGCCAGCTCTCGTGGGCGCGGCGGCTCCTACGAGCAGTACTTC. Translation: CASSRGRGGSYEQYF.

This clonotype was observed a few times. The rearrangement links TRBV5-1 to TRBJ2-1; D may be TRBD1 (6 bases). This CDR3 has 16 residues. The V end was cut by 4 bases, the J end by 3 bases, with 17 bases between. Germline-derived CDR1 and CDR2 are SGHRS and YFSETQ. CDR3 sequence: CASSTQGLGFYNEQFF. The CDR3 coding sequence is TGCGCCAGCAGCACCCAGGGGCTAGGGTTCTACAATGAGCAGTTCTTC.

In DNA form, the CDR3 reads TGTGCCAGCAGCCGTACCCTGGGGGGGCTCATGTCCTACGAGCAGTACTTC. This encodes CASSRTLGGLMSYEQYF. The chain combines TRBV7-2 with TRBJ2-7, with D possibly matching TRBD2 (7 bases). Trimming stripped 5 bases from V and 1 base from J, with 21 bases between. The CDR3 runs 17 residues. The germline V gene has CDR1 SGHTA and CDR2 FQGNSA. Variable domain in full (rest from reference TRBV7-2 and TRBJ2-7): GAGVSQSPSNKVTEKGKDVELRCDPISGHTALYWYRQSLGQGLEFLIYFQGNSAPDKSGLPSDRFSAERTGGSVSTLTIQRTQQEDSAVYLCASSRTLGGLMSYEQYFGPGTRLTVT.